The T cell receptor (beta chain) under discussion was sequenced for a study of T cells in Graves' hyperthyroidism and ophthalmopathy. This clonotype has a single count. The patients, who ranged from 18 to 65 in age, presented with newly diagnosed hyperthyroidism lasting under 2 months. The CDR3 contains 13 residues. The V and J ends lost 6 bases and 3 bases respectively, with 9 bases between them. Germline V gives CDR1 MNHNS, CDR2 SASEGT. From RNA transcripts, TCR beta CDR3 regions were amplified. The HTBI primer set was used in a first-round RT-PCR of the TCR CDR3. TCRdb itself ran the multiplex PCR reads through MiXCR, one entry per CDR3 protein. Altogether under 450,000 distinct CDR3 sequences are present, 15% to 19% being singletons, with the ten largest covering approximately 7.5%.

This chain joins TRBV6-1 and TRBJ1-3; no definite D call. The sequencing sample was made of blood. This TCR was sampled from a woman aged 18-35 years with Graves' hyperthyroidism. The DNA for the CDR3 is TGTGCCAGCAGGGGATTACGTGGAAACACCATATATTTT. It translates to CASRGLRGNTIYF.